These 18 T cell receptor beta chains were all obtained from the same sample, sequenced in a study of T cells in lung cancer brain metastases. Repertoires were generated with immunoSEQ multiplex PCR, while TCRdb's copy carries only in-frame clones and drops some. The table includes over 2,000 clones, about 90% detected once. Sequencing was carried out using tumor tissue from the primary lung tumor. These receptors were taken from a man in his 70s with non-small cell lung cancer.

This chain connects TRBV5-6 to TRBJ2-5; 14 bases align to TRBD2. CDR3 size: 16 residues. The V and J ends lost 3 bases and 4 bases, in that order; junction bases with no gene match: 5. Germline V gene lookup returns CDR1 SGHDT and CDR2 YYEEEE. CDR3 in amino acids: CASSWDGTSGRETQYF. The CDR3 DNA follows: TGTGCCAGCAGCTGGGACGGGACTAGCGGGAGAGAGACCCAGTACTTC. Full variable domain (outside the CDR3, taken from reference TRBV5-6 and TRBJ2-5): DAGVTQSPTHLIKTRGQQVTLRCSPKSGHDTVSWYQQALGQGPQFIFQYYEEEERQRGNFPDRFSGHQFPNYSSELNVNALLLGDSALYLCASSWDGTSGRETQYFGPGTRLLVL.

The chain has TRBV27 and TRBJ2-3; D uncertain. This CDR3 spans 13 amino acids. The ends were cut back, 2 bases at V and 2 bases at J, with 5 bases in the middle. Looked up from germline, CDR1 is MNHEY and CDR2 is SMNVEV (reference sequence). This chain's CDR3 is CASSLRVTDTQYF. CDR3 coding DNA: TGTGCCAGCAGTTTAAGGGTCACAGATACGCAGTATTTT.

The rearrangement links TRBV7-9 to TRBJ1-2; the match to TRBD1 covers 7 bases. Germline-derived CDR1 and CDR2 are SEHNR and FQNEAQ (reference sequence). The junction had 14 bases not matched to a gene; V was cut back by 3 bases and J by 4 bases. The CDR3 runs to 17 residues. CDR3 DNA: TGTGCCAGCAGCTTTACGCCTGGGCAGGGGGGTAGCTATGGCTACACCTTC. Amino acids: CASSFTPGQGGSYGYTF.

The chain uses TRBV6-4 and TRBJ1-1; D not resolved. V was shortened by 4 bases and J by 1 base, with 10 bases between the two germline ends. There are 14 residues in the CDR3. CDR1 is MRHNA and CDR2 is SNTAGT in the germline V gene. This CDR3 is CASSGSPGNTEAFF. The CDR3 bases are TGTGCCAGCAGTGGGAGCCCGGGGAACACTGAAGCTTTCTTT.

This clone was seen only once. V and J are TRBV30 and TRBJ1-3; D not certain. CDR1 is GTSNPN, CDR2 SVGIG, per germline (reference sequence). The CDR3 covers 13 residues. V was trimmed by 2 bases and J by 4 bases, leaving 9 bases between them. This CDR3 reads CAWSSQAGNTIYF. DNA for the CDR3: TGTGCCTGGAGTTCCCAAGCAGGAAACACCATATATTTT.

This clone has just one count. This chain links TRBV7-8 with TRBJ1-2; 7 nucleotides align to TRBD1. The CDR3 sequence is 17 residues long. CDR1 and CDR2 from the germline V gene are SGHVS and FQNEAQ. Trimming at V came to 3 bases and at J to 4 bases, leaving 14 bases not matched to a gene. The CDR3 here is CASSLRDRVEVIYGYTF. The CDR3 nucleotides are TGTGCCAGCAGCTTGCGCGACAGGGTAGAAGTGATCTATGGCTACACCTTC.

J is TRBJ2-7 and V is TRBV7-9; D is undetermined. The germline CDR1 and CDR2 sequences are SEHNR and FQNEAQ (reference sequence). Trimming removed 2 bases at V and 4 bases at J, with 6 bases between. The CDR3 spans 12 residues. CDR3 nucleotide sequence: TGTGCCAGCAGCTTATCCGCGTACGAGCAGTACTTC. Translating gives CASSLSAYEQYF.

The rearrangement links TRBV21-1 to TRBJ1-2. TRBV21-1 is a pseudogene. There are 13 residues in the CDR3. In DNA, the CDR3 is TGTGCCAGCAGCAAACCGGGGGACTATGGCTACACCTTC. Its translation is CASSKPGDYGYTF.

This chain connects TRBV28 to TRBJ1-5; TRBD1 might be the D (5 bases). The V and J ends lost 1 base and 4 bases respectively, with 11 bases between them. Germline CDR1 and CDR2: MDHEN and SYDVKM. CDR3 size: 15 residues. CDR3 DNA: TGTGCCAGCAGTTTATCGAGGACAACAAATCAGCCCCAGCATTTT. It is translated as CASSLSRTTNQPQHF.

Comment on this clone: One end of the junction fails to match germline, which may point to a read error. The chain uses TRBV2 and TRBJ2-2, with 7 bases matching TRBD1. The CDR3 is 18 residues long. Germline CDR1 and CDR2: SNHLY and FYNNEI. The CDR3, as DNA: TGTGCTAGCAGGGAGACGGGGACAGCATGGATAGGCACCGGGGAGCTGTTTTTT. Its translation is CASRETGTAWIGTGELFF.

V usage is TRBV28 and J usage is TRBJ1-3, with TRBD1 matching 8 bases. The CDR3 totals 18 residues. Germline V gene data show CDR1 as MDHEN and CDR2 as SYDVKM. V lost 2 bases, J lost 1 base, and 10 bases stayed unmatched. The CDR3 DNA follows: TGTGCCAGCAGTTTAGGCCCCTCAGGGGGCCGGTCTGGAAACACCATATATTTT. Encoded protein: CASSLGPSGGRSGNTIYF.

This clone was seen only once. The chain couples TRBV14 to TRBJ1-1; D unclear. The CDR3 sequence is 14 residues long. V lost 1 base to trimming and J lost 6 bases, with 12 bases between them. CDR1 SGHDN and CDR2 FVKESK come from the germline V gene. The DNA for the CDR3 is TGTGCCAGCAGCCAAGTGGGAGTTCGGGCTGAAGCTTTCTTT. Its translation is CASSQVGVRAEAFF.

V is TRBV7-3 and J is TRBJ1-1; D perhaps matches TRBD1 (5 bases). V lost 6 bases and J lost 2, with 10 bases in between. Germline V CDR1 and CDR2: SGHTA, FQGTGA. This CDR3 spans 13 amino acids. The CDR3 DNA is TGTGCCAGCAGACAGGATGTAAACACTGAAGCTTTCTTT. Protein sequence: CASRQDVNTEAFF. Together with reference TRBV7-3 and TRBJ1-1, the CDR3 gives the full variable domain: GAGVSQTPSNKVTEKGKYVELRCDPISGHTALYWYRQSLGQGPEFLIYFQGTGAADDSGLPNDRFFAVRPEGSVSTLKIQRTERGDSAVYLCASRQDVNTEAFFGQGTRLTVV.

This chain links TRBV19 with TRBJ1-5; a weak D match, TRBD1 (5 bases). Germline V lookup: CDR1 LNHDA, CDR2 SQIVND (reference sequence). The ends were cut back, 3 bases at V and 2 bases at J, with 11 bases in the middle. The CDR3 length is 15 residues. As DNA, the CDR3 is TGTGCCAGTAGTATTAATAGGGGAGGCAATCAGCCCCAGCATTTT. As protein: CASSINRGGNQPQHF.

This clone was picked up one time. The chain links TRBV27 to TRBJ1-2, with 9 bases matching TRBD1. J lost 3 bases, V lost 5 bases, and 10 bases had no gene match. Per germline, CDR1 MNHEY and CDR2 SMNVEV (reference sequence). The CDR3 has 16 residues. This CDR3 reads CASSHRGTGSYYGYTF. The CDR3 nucleotides are TGTGCCAGCAGTCACAGGGGGACAGGGTCTTACTATGGCTACACCTTC.

The chain carries TRBV5-1 and TRBJ2-5; D gene uncertain. The CDR3 loop spans 15 amino acids. The germline CDR1 and CDR2 sequences are SGHRS and YFSETQ. V was cut by 0 bases and J by 2 bases, with 11 bases left in between. CDR3 residues: CASSLGQSLQETQYF. In DNA, the CDR3 is TGCGCCAGCAGCTTGGGGCAGTCCCTTCAAGAGACCCAGTACTTC. The variable domain in full, with the rest retrieved from reference TRBV5-1 and TRBJ2-5, is KAGVTQTPRYLIKTRGQQVTLSCSPISGHRSVSWYQQTPGQGLQFLFEYFSETQRNKGNFPGRFSGRQFSNSRSEMNVSTLELGDSALYLCASSLGQSLQETQYFGPGTRLLVL.

The DNA for the CDR3 is TGTGCCAGCAGTTACTTGGGACAGGGCCACGAGCAGTACTTC. Protein product: CASSYLGQGHEQYF. The genes are TRBV6-5 and TRBJ2-7; 9 bases fit TRBD1. In germline, CDR1 is MNHEY, CDR2 SVGAGI. Trimming took 1 base from V and 5 from J; bases not matched to a gene: 3. The CDR3 totals 14 residues.

This rearrangement joins TRBV9 to TRBJ1-1, with TRBD1 as a possible D gene (6 bases). The CDR3 has 13 amino acids. From germline, CDR1 is SGDLS and CDR2 YYNGEE. Trimming removed 3 bases from V and 4 bases from J, with 10 bases in between. The CDR3 coding sequence is TGTGCCAGCAGCGAGGGGGGAGGCACTGAAGCTTTCTTT. It yields the protein CASSEGGGTEAFF.